This TCR beta chain was sequenced for a study of OX40 agonist ivuxolimab in advanced cancers. Study-wide background: Patients received ivuxolimab, an agonistic anti-OX40 (CD134) antibody. Enrollees could have had prior anti-PD-1, anti-PD-L1 or anti-CTLA-4 therapy, which more than 30% had received.

General study points: Average numbers of expanded clones were greater in CD8+ T cells than in CD4+.

Trimming cost V 2 bases and J 0 bases, with 8 bases left between them. Per germline, CDR1 WSHSY and CDR2 SAAADI. The length of the CDR3 is 15 residues. This clone occurred a few times. Its antigen is unknown. Blood draws occurred at baseline, cycle 4 day 1, and cycle 7 day 1. The method was immunoSEQ multiplex PCR; TCRdb's version includes in-frame clones alone and lacks a portion of them. This table has 50,000 or so clones, roughly 83% appearing once. The sample was CD4+ or CD8+ T cells sorted from blood, taken in a trial of the OX40 agonist ivuxolimab. This chain joins TRBV10-2 and TRBJ2-1; the D gene is possibly TRBD1 (5 bases). The clonotype originates from an adult with an advanced solid tumor such as melanoma, head and neck, liver or kidney cancer. CDR3: CASSEGHVSYNEQFF. The CDR3 coding sequence is TGCGCCAGCAGTGAGGGACATGTCTCCTACAATGAGCAGTTCTTC.